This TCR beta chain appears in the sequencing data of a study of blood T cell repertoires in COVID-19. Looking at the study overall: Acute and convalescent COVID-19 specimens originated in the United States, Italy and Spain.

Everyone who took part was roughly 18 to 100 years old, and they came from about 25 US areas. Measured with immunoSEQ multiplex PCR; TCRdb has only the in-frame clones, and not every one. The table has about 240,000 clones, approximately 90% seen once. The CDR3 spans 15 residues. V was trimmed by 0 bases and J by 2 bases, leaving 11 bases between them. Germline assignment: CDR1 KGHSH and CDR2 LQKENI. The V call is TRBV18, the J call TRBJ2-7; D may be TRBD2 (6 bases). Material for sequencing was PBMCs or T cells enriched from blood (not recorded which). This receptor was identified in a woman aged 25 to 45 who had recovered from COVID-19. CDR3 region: CASSPPSRGTYEQYF. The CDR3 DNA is TGTGCCAGCTCACCACCGAGCCGGGGGACCTACGAGCAGTACTTC.